The 20 T cell receptor beta chains below all came from one sample that was sequenced in a study of blood T cell repertoires in COVID-19. The assay was immunoSEQ multiplex PCR, and TCRdb's table has in-frame clones only and misses some. The table lists tens of thousands of clones, around 76% of them singletons. Sequencing input: peripheral blood. All receptors come from a human donor in a cohort sampled during active COVID-19.

This chain joins TRBV7-3 and TRBJ2-2; 7 nucleotides align to TRBD1. With V trimmed by 5 bases and J by 2 bases, 8 bases remained unmatched. CDR1 is SGHTA and CDR2 is FQGTGA in the germline V gene. The CDR3 sequence is 16 residues long. Written as DNA, the CDR3 is TGTGCCAGCAGCCCAAGAGGGACAGTTAACACCGGGGAGCTGTTTTTT. It yields the protein CASSPRGTVNTGELFF.

J is TRBJ1-2 and V is TRBV7-8, with 10 positions matching TRBD1. This CDR3 spans 15 amino acids. Germline loops: CDR1 SGHVS, CDR2 FQNEAQ. With V trimmed by 5 bases and J by 3 bases, 6 bases remained unmatched. The CDR3 loop reads CASSRAGTGDYGYTF. The DNA for the CDR3 is TGTGCCAGCAGCAGAGCCGGGACAGGGGACTATGGCTACACCTTC.

V and J are TRBV5-1 and TRBJ2-2; D is possibly TRBD2 (6 bases). CDR3 length equals 14 residues. CDR1 is SGHRS, CDR2 YFSETQ, per germline. V was trimmed by 1 base and J by 7 bases, leaving 11 bases between them. The CDR3 DNA reads TGCGCCAGCAGCTTGTCCACCGGGGGCGGGGAGCTGTTTTTT. Translating it yields CASSLSTGGGELFF.

The chain carries TRBV27 and TRBJ1-6, with D possibly matching TRBD1 (5 bases). The CDR3 is 16 amino acids. The germline CDR1 and CDR2 sequences are MNHEY and SMNVEV (reference sequence). The germline V and J ends were trimmed by 0 bases and 8 bases, with 14 bases remaining between them. CDR3 protein: CASSLSGTFRYSPLHF. The CDR3 DNA reads as TGTGCCAGCAGTTTATCCGGGACTTTCCGTTATTCACCCCTCCACTTT.

This rearrangement joins TRBV6-5 to TRBJ1-2, with 9 bases aligning to TRBD1. With V trimmed by 6 bases and J by 6 bases, 5 bases remained unmatched. Germline loops: CDR1 MNHEY, CDR2 SVGAGI. There are 13 residues in the CDR3. CDR3 region: CASRPRTGDGYTF. In nucleotides, the CDR3 is TGTGCCAGCAGGCCCCGGACAGGGGATGGCTACACCTTC.

With regard to this clone: One end of the junction fails to match germline, which may point to a read error. The gene calls are TRBV7-7 and TRBJ1-5, with 8 bases fitting TRBD1. The germline V gene has CDR1 SSHAT and CDR2 FNYEAQ (reference sequence). The CDR3 totals 19 residues. CDR3 protein: CASSLEVMVDRESNQPQHF. CDR3 DNA: TGTGCTAGCAGCTTAGAGGTGATGGTGGACAGGGAGAGCAATCAGCCCCAGCATTTT.

This chain links TRBV7-2 with TRBJ2-7; maybe TRBD2 (6 bases). Germline CDR1 is SGHTA and CDR2 is FQGNSA. The CDR3 covers 16 residues. The V end was cut by 5 bases, the J end by 10 bases, with 27 bases between. The CDR3 sequence: CASSPRRRAAVGVQYF. CDR3 nucleotide sequence: TGTGCCAGCAGCCCAAGGCGGAGGGCGGCCGTGGGGGTCCAGTACTTC.

A few counts support this clone. The V gene is TRBV4-2, the J gene TRBJ1-1, with 8 bases fitting TRBD1. V was clipped by 3 bases and J by 11 bases; unmatched bases: 11. Germline assignment: CDR1 LGHNA and CDR2 YNFKEQ. This CDR3 contains 14 residues. In DNA form, the CDR3 reads TGTGCCAGCAGCCAGTACGGACAGGGCCCAGGGGCTTTCTTT. Translating it yields CASSQYGQGPGAFF.

This rearrangement joins TRBV11-2 to TRBJ1-1; D is perhaps TRBD1 (5 bases). Germline V gives CDR1 SGHAT, CDR2 FQNNGV. The CDR3 spans 13 residues. V dropped 3 bases and J dropped 5 bases, with 10 bases sitting between them. This CDR3 reads CASSLTARTEAFF. CDR3 DNA: TGTGCCAGCAGCTTGACAGCTAGAACTGAAGCTTTCTTT.

V is TRBV30 and J is TRBJ2-7; D not certain. This CDR3 has 13 amino acids. V was shortened by 0 bases and J by 4 bases, with 10 bases between the two germline ends. Germline CDR1 reads GTSNPN; CDR2 reads SVGIG (reference sequence). CDR3 in amino acids: CAWSVELGYEQYF. The DNA for the CDR3 is TGTGCCTGGAGTGTGGAGTTAGGTTACGAGCAGTACTTC.

This chain uses TRBV3-1 (or the pseudogene TRBV3-2) with TRBJ1-3; no clear D. The germline CDR1 and CDR2 sequences are LGHDT and YNNKEL (reference sequence). V gave up 3 bases and J gave up 2 bases, with 11 bases separating them. This CDR3 region has 15 residues. CDR3 bases: TGTGCCAGCAGCCAGCAACCGGTGCCTGGAAACACCATATATTTT. Protein product: CASSQQPVPGNTIYF.

V and J are TRBV19 and TRBJ1-1, with 8 bases aligning to TRBD1. The CDR3 covers 13 residues. CDR1 and CDR2 from the germline V gene are LNHDA and SQIVND (reference sequence). V gave up 8 bases and J gave up 0 bases; unmatched junction bases: 2. The CDR3 loop reads CASGTGLNTEAFF. CDR3 DNA sequence: TGTGCCAGTGGGACAGGCTTGAACACTGAAGCTTTCTTT.

The chain joins TRBV20-1 to TRBJ2-5, with D possibly being TRBD2 (5 bases). Germline-derived CDR1 and CDR2 are DFQATT and SNEGSKA (reference sequence). With 7 bases removed from V and 3 bases from J, the gap between germline ends came to 9 bases. This CDR3 is built from 11 residues. CDR3 in DNA: TGCAGTGGGACTTTAGAAGAGACCCAGTACTTC. This encodes CSGTLEETQYF.

This rearrangement joins TRBV3-1 (or the pseudogene TRBV3-2) to TRBJ2-7, with D unresolved. The V gene's germline CDR1 is LGHDT and CDR2 YNNKEL (reference sequence). Trimming removed 0 bases from V and 5 bases from J, with 11 bases in between. This CDR3 comprises 14 residues. The CDR3 nucleotides read TGTGCCAGCAGCCAAGATATCGGTACCAACGAGCAGTACTTC. The encoded protein is CASSQDIGTNEQYF.

CDR3 sequence reads: CASSPGTQETQYF. The CDR3 nucleotides are TGTGCCAGCAGTCCCGGGACTCAAGAGACCCAGTACTTC. V is TRBV6-5 and J is TRBJ2-5; D is possibly TRBD2 (6 bases). Germline CDR1 is MNHEY and CDR2 is SVGAGI. CDR3 size: 13 residues. The ends were cut back, 5 bases at V and 2 bases at J, with 9 bases in the middle.

This sequence joins TRBV4-3 and TRBJ1-3; 8 bases align to TRBD1. The junction had 10 bases not matched to a gene; V was cut back by 2 bases and J by 4 bases. Germline assignment: CDR1 LGHNA and CDR2 YSLEER. This CDR3 has 17 residues. CDR3 nucleotide sequence: TGCGCCAGCAGCCAACGCTACTTGACAGGGGAGGGAAACACCATATATTTT. Its translation is CASSQRYLTGEGNTIYF.

The CDR3 loop reads CASGEGLAGVPDTQYF. DNA for the CDR3: TGCGCCAGTGGGGAGGGACTAGCGGGGGTCCCAGATACGCAGTATTTT. The genes are TRBV4-1 and TRBJ2-3; 14 bases are a match to TRBD2. The trim removed 9 bases at V and 4 bases at J, leaving 9 bases unmatched. The CDR3 totals 16 residues. Per the germline V gene, CDR1 is MGHRA and CDR2 is YSYEKL.

Only one count was recorded for this clone. The rearrangement links TRBV6-5 to TRBJ1-1, with 7 bases fitting TRBD1. The CDR3 sequence is 11 residues long. V trimming: 6 bases; J trimming: 7 bases; junction bases outside the gene matches: 2. Germline V lookup: CDR1 MNHEY, CDR2 SVGAGI. For the CDR3, the DNA is TGTGCCAGCAGCCGACAGGGTGAAGCTTTCTTT. Translating it yields CASSRQGEAFF.

The chain uses TRBV7-6 and TRBJ2-5; D is possibly TRBD2 (5 bases). V was clipped by 0 bases and J by 9 bases, with 8 bases between them. The germline CDR1 and CDR2 sequences are SGHVS and FNYEAQ. The CDR3 totals 12 residues. The CDR3 is CASSLASSSQYF. DNA of the CDR3: TGTGCCAGCAGCTTAGCTTCTAGCTCCCAGTACTTC. The entire variable domain, with the rest obtained from reference TRBV7-6 and TRBJ2-5, is as follows: GAGVSQSPRYKVTKRGQDVALRCDPISGHVSLYWYRQALGQGPEFLTYFNYEAQQDKSGLPNDRFSAERPEGSISTLTIQRTEQRDSAMYRCASSLASSSQYFGPGTRLLVL.

This sequence joins TRBV2 and TRBJ1-5, with TRBD1 as a possible D gene (6 bases). The CDR3 sequence is 14 residues long. The germline V gene encodes CDR1 SNHLY and CDR2 FYNNEI. V was shortened by 5 bases and J by 2 bases, with 10 bases between the two germline ends. For the CDR3, the DNA is TGTGCCAGCAGTCAGGGGATGGGCAATCAGCCCCAGCATTTT. Translated: CASSQGMGNQPQHF.